This entry features one TCR beta chain sequence. Its antigen is undetermined. The sample originates from a study of T-cell memory formation after mild COVID-19. General study points: While clones contracting from day 15 to 85 were balanced between CD4 and CD8, later expanders leaned CD4+. Contracting CD8+ clones were enriched in EMRA, CD4+ mainly in CM and EM.

5'RACE with constant-segment primers built TCRalpha and TCRbeta cDNA libraries with UMIs. TCRdb re-analysed the 5' RACE reads in MiXCR, keeping a single row per CDR3 protein. The sample consists of roughly 130,000 distinct CDR3 sequences, about 17% of them appearing once. The receptor comes from a man younger than 35 who had mild COVID-19 (a few samples of this study predate the infection). Cell type and time point are not known. Sample: PBMCs or a T cell subset sorted from them (not recorded which).

CDR3 region: CASSLSRNQPQHF. CDR3 nucleotide sequence: TGTGCCAGCAGCTTATCACGCAATCAGCCCCAGCATTTT. The chain employs TRBV7-9 and TRBJ1-5, with D uncertain. In germline, CDR1 is SEHNR, CDR2 FQNEAQ (reference sequence). This CDR3 is 13 amino acids long. Trimming left V 2 bases short and J 2 bases short, with 4 bases between.